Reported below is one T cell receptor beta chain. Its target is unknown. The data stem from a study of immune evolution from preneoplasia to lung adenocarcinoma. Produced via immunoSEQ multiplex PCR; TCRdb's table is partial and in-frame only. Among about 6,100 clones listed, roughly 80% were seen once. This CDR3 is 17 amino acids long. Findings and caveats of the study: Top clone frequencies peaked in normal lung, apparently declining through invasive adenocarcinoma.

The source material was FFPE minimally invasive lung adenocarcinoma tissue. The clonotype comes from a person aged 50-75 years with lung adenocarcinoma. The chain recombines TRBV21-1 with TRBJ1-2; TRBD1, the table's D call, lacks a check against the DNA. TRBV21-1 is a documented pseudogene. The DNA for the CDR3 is TGTGCCAGCAGCATTTTCCTGGACAGGCTCTTCGGGGGTGGCTACACCTTC. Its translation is CASSIFLDRLFGGGYTF.